The next 29 T cell receptor beta chains were all read from a single sample in a study of T cells in Graves' hyperthyroidism and ophthalmopathy. Template material for amplifying TCR beta CDR3 regions consisted of RNA transcripts. TCR CDR3 underwent first-round RT-PCR with the HTBI primer set. TCRdb fed the multiplex PCR reads into MiXCR, producing one record per CDR3 protein. The sample lists fewer than 450,000 distinct CDR3 sequences; under 20% were seen once. Sequencing was performed on blood. The receptors originated from a man aged 18-30 years with Graves' ophthalmopathy.

This clonotype occurred many times. V is TRBV7-9 and J is TRBJ2-7, with TRBD2 as a possible D gene (6 bases). Per the germline V gene, CDR1 is SEHNR and CDR2 is FQNEAQ (reference sequence). Trimming stripped 1 base from V and 6 bases from J, with 10 bases between. The CDR3 is 13 residues long. In DNA, the CDR3 is TGTGCCAGCAGCTTAGTGTCGGGGGTCGAGCAGTACTTC. It translates to CASSLVSGVEQYF.

The chain employs TRBV4-2 and TRBJ2-5; 8 bases line up with TRBD2. In germline, CDR1 is LGHNA, CDR2 YNFKEQ. The trim removed 1 base at V and 0 bases at J, leaving 7 bases unmatched. The CDR3 runs to 17 residues. The CDR3 nucleotides read TGTGCCAGCAGCCAAGTCGTCGGGGGGGCGTACCAAGAGACCCAGTACTTC. This codes for CASSQVVGGAYQETQYF.

The sample holds a few counts of this clonotype. The J gene is TRBJ1-2, the V gene TRBV12-3 or TRBV12-4; D is perhaps TRBD1 (6 bases). The CDR3 is 12 residues long. Trimming pared 4 bases from V and 7 bases from J, leaving 10 bases between. CDR3 in amino acids: CASSWAGAGYTF. The CDR3 DNA is TGTGCCAGCAGTTGGGCAGGGGCTGGCTACACCTTC.

This clonotype was recorded at least ten times. This could be a read error, since a much larger clone is one nucleotide away. CDR3 in amino acids: CASSYGGSQPQHF. CDR3 DNA: TGTGCCAGCAGTTACGGGGGGAGTCAGCCCCAGCATTTT. The chain recombines TRBV6-5 with TRBJ1-5; maybe TRBD1 (5 bases). The V end was cut by 2 bases, the J end by 6 bases, with 8 bases between. This CDR3 contains 13 residues. Germline V lookup: CDR1 MNHEY, CDR2 SVGAGI.

This rearrangement joins TRBV7-9 to TRBJ2-7, with 11 bases aligning to TRBD2. The length of the CDR3 is 16 residues. The V segment lost 6 bases and the J segment 5 bases; nucleotides outside the gene matches: 12. The germline CDR1 and CDR2 sequences are SEHNR and FQNEAQ (reference sequence). CDR3 coding DNA: TGTGCCAGCAGTCGGGACTCTAGCGGGGGGATGGACGAGCAGTACTTC. As protein: CASSRDSSGGMDEQYF.

V usage is TRBV5-1 and J usage is TRBJ1-2, with no clear D. Trimming removed 3 bases from V and 4 bases from J, with 10 bases in between. The germline gives CDR1 SGHRS, CDR2 YFSETQ. This CDR3 is built from 13 residues. CDR3 residues: CASSSSEIYGYTF. The CDR3 DNA reads as TGCGCCAGCAGCTCCTCCGAAATCTATGGCTACACCTTC.

Remarks on this clonotype: A much larger clone is a single base away; this may be a read error. The chain couples TRBV5-6 to TRBJ1-3; 10 positions match TRBD1. The CDR3 length is 17 residues. Germline lookup yields CDR1 SGHDT and CDR2 YYEEEE. Here the CDR3 reads CAGSLLGQGGTGNTIYF. DNA of the CDR3: TGTGCCGGCAGCCTTCTCGGACAGGGGGGAACTGGAAACACCATATATTTT.

V is TRBV4-1 and J is TRBJ2-5; 8 nucleotides align to TRBD2. J gave up 4 bases and V 0 bases, and 4 bases lay outside the gene matches. Germline V gene sequence: CDR1 MGHRA, CDR2 YSYEKL. This CDR3 comprises 15 residues. This chain's CDR3 is CASSQEAGGGETQYF. The CDR3 DNA sequence: TGCGCCAGCAGCCAAGAGGCGGGGGGCGGAGAGACCCAGTACTTC.

This clonotype was seen a handful of times. The rearrangement links TRBV6-2 or TRBV6-3 to TRBJ1-4; 10 nucleotides align to TRBD1. CDR3 length: 16 residues. Trimming took 7 bases from V and 0 from J; bases not matched to a gene: 5. Germline V CDR1 and CDR2: MNHEY, SVGEGT. CDR3 loop: CASIQTGGSTNEKLFF. For the CDR3, the DNA is TGTGCCAGCATCCAGACAGGGGGCTCAACTAATGAAAAACTGTTTTTT.

This clonotype was counted many times. The V gene is TRBV28, the J gene TRBJ2-7; D may be TRBD2 (5 bases). V was shortened by 6 bases and J by 2 bases, with 11 bases between the two germline ends. The CDR3 sequence is 13 residues long. Germline V gives CDR1 MDHEN, CDR2 SYDVKM. CDR3 protein: CASSLPGTYEQYF. The CDR3 DNA follows: TGTGCCAGCAGCCTTCCCGGGACCTACGAGCAGTACTTC.

The V and J genes are TRBV20-1 and TRBJ2-7; 10 bases are a match to TRBD2. Trimming removed 0 bases from V and 7 bases from J; junction bases left unmatched: 6. CDR3 length: 14 amino acids. Germline CDR1 and CDR2: DFQATT and SNEGSKA (reference sequence). CDR3 in amino acids: CSAREYSGGAEQYF. CDR3 bases: TGCAGTGCTAGAGAATACAGCGGGGGGGCGGAGCAGTACTTC.

This clonotype turned up a few times. The chain is built from TRBV5-6 and TRBJ2-7; the match to TRBD1 covers 8 bases. CDR3 length: 14 residues. The V and J ends lost 3 bases and 2 bases, in that order; junction bases with no gene match: 4. Per the germline V gene, CDR1 is SGHDT and CDR2 is YYEEEE. CDR3 sequence reads: CASSWDRSPYEQYF. The CDR3 DNA sequence: TGTGCCAGCAGCTGGGACAGGTCCCCCTACGAGCAGTACTTC.

The table lists this clonotype with a few counts. The CDR3 sequence: CASSTRATGENSPLHF. As DNA, the CDR3 is TGTGCCAGTAGTACCCGGGCGACAGGCGAGAATTCACCCCTCCACTTT. The J gene is TRBJ1-6, the V gene TRBV19; tentative D call: TRBD1 (6 bases). CDR3 length: 16 amino acids. Germline V CDR1 and CDR2: LNHDA, SQIVND (reference sequence). V gave up 4 bases and J gave up 7 bases, with 17 bases separating them.

This clonotype was seen more than once but under ten times. The chain has TRBV7-2 and TRBJ2-2, with 7 bases aligning to TRBD1. This CDR3 spans 14 amino acids. From germline, CDR1 is SGHTA and CDR2 FQGNSA. Losses at the gene ends were 5 bases for V and 5 bases for J; bases not matched to a gene: 5. The CDR3 DNA reads as TGTGCCAGCAGCCGACGACAGGGAACCGGGGAGCTGTTTTTT. Protein sequence: CASSRRQGTGELFF.

Ten or more counts support this clonotype. DNA for the CDR3: TGTGCCAGCAGTTTCGGGGAGAACTACGAGCAGTACTTC. It encodes CASSFGENYEQYF. This chain links TRBV6-1 with TRBJ2-7; maybe TRBD2 (5 bases). Germline V gives CDR1 MNHNS, CDR2 SASEGT. The CDR3 runs to 13 residues. V gave up 5 bases and J gave up 3 bases, with 11 bases separating them.

This rearrangement joins TRBV18 to TRBJ2-7; a weak D match, TRBD1 (6 bases). CDR1 and CDR2 from the germline V gene are KGHSH and LQKENI. Between the trimmed V and J ends, which lost 4 bases and 2 bases, there was a span of 15 bases. The CDR3 is made up of 15 amino acids. CDR3 nucleotide sequence: TGTGCCAGCTCACTATCAGGGGTTTTGACCTACGAGCAGTACTTC. Its protein product is CASSLSGVLTYEQYF.

Many counts were recorded for this clonotype. V is TRBV20-1 and J is TRBJ2-1; D not resolved. Germline assignment: CDR1 DFQATT and CDR2 SNEGSKA (reference sequence). The V gene lost 5 bases and the J gene lost 6 bases, with 11 bases spanning the gap. The CDR3 loop spans 12 amino acids. The CDR3 DNA sequence: TGCAGTGCTCCCTGGGGAAGCAATGAGCAGTTCTTC. It codes for CSAPWGSNEQFF.

Regarding this clonotype: This may arise from a read error, as a much more abundant clone is one base away. CDR3 sequence reads: CASSSRGGYGETQYF. The CDR3 DNA is TGTGCCAGCAGCTCCCGCGGGGGTTATGGAGAGACCCAGTACTTC. V gene TRBV7-8 combines with J gene TRBJ2-5, with 7 bases aligning to TRBD2. V lost 4 bases, J lost 4 bases, and 9 bases stayed unmatched. The germline V gene has CDR1 SGHVS and CDR2 FQNEAQ. The CDR3 loop spans 15 amino acids.

This clonotype has at least ten counts. The chain uses TRBV29-1 and TRBJ2-7; 7 bases are shared with TRBD1. V lost 3 bases to trimming and J lost 0 bases; unmatched junction nucleotides: 2. Germline CDR1 is SQVTM and CDR2 is ANQGSEA. The CDR3 covers 13 residues. The CDR3 protein is CSVEDRSSYEQYF. CDR3 DNA: TGCAGCGTTGAGGACAGGAGCTCCTACGAGCAGTACTTC.

Notes on this clonotype: Being one base from a much bigger clone, this may be a read error. This chain uses TRBV3-1 with TRBJ1-2; D gene uncertain. The germline gives CDR1 LGHDT, CDR2 YNNKEL (reference sequence). The CDR3 runs 16 residues. V was shortened by 4 bases and J by 4 bases, with 19 bases between the two germline ends. The DNA for the CDR3 is TGTGCCAGCAGCCTACTTAACGGGAGTGGTGGCTATGGCTACACCTTC. Translating gives CASSLLNGSGGYGYTF.

The V gene is TRBV9, the J gene TRBJ2-1, with 10 nucleotides matching TRBD2. Germline V gene lookup returns CDR1 SGDLS and CDR2 YYNGEE. The CDR3 consists of 15 residues. V shed 4 bases, J shed 5 bases, and the junction held 6 bases outside the gene matches. The CDR3 DNA reads TGTGCCAGCAGCTTCCTAGCGGGGGATGACAATGAGCAGTTCTTC. It codes for CASSFLAGDDNEQFF.

In regard to this clonotype: This may be a read error, as it is one base from a much larger clone. This chain connects TRBV20-1 to TRBJ2-3; D is unclear. The CDR3 is made up of 15 amino acids. From germline, CDR1 is DFQATT and CDR2 SNEGSKA (reference sequence). With 4 bases removed from V and 0 bases from J, the gap between germline ends came to 14 bases. The CDR3 DNA sequence: TGCAGTGCTAACCCCCACAGCCGTAGCACAGATACGCAGTATTTT. It encodes CSANPHSRSTDTQYF.

The rearrangement joins TRBV5-8 to TRBJ2-3; D possibly corresponds to TRBD2 (6 bases). Deletions cut 4 bases from V and 9 bases from J, with 12 bases between. Germline V lookup: CDR1 SGHTS, CDR2 YDEGEE. This CDR3 comprises 12 residues. CDR3 nucleotide sequence: TGTGCCAGCAGCCCGGCTGGAGGGACGCAGTATTTT. Its translation: CASSPAGGTQYF.

The table lists this clonotype with many counts. This chain connects TRBV11-1 to TRBJ2-5; tentatively, D is TRBD1 or TRBD2 (5 bases each). The ends were cut back, 4 bases at V and 5 bases at J, with 14 bases in the middle. The germline CDR1 and CDR2 sequences are SGHAT and FQDESV (reference sequence). There are 14 residues in the CDR3. The CDR3 loop is CASSSIGTGETQYF. CDR3 DNA sequence: TGTGCCAGCAGCTCCATCGGGACCGGGGAGACCCAGTACTTC.

This clonotype was counted ten times or more. The chain has TRBV9 and TRBJ1-4, with a tentative D call TRBD1 (6 bases). Trimming left V 2 bases short and J 0 bases short, with 14 bases between. The CDR3 length is 17 residues. Per the germline V gene, CDR1 is SGDLS and CDR2 is YYNGEE. CDR3 sequence (DNA): TGTGCCAGCAGCGTTGCCCCAGGGGATGCAACTAATGAAAAACTGTTTTTT. Translating gives CASSVAPGDATNEKLFF.

This chain links TRBV18 with TRBJ2-2; maybe TRBD1 (6 bases). The V and J ends lost 3 bases and 0 bases respectively, with 8 bases between them. The CDR3 has 15 residues. CDR1 KGHSH and CDR2 LQKENI come from the germline V gene. The CDR3 coding sequence is TGTGCCAGCTCACCGGGACATCCGAACACCGGGGAGCTGTTTTTT. This translates into CASSPGHPNTGELFF.

V is TRBV7-8 and J is TRBJ2-6; possible D gene TRBD1, 6 bases. V gave up 6 bases and J gave up 0 bases, with 12 bases separating them. This CDR3 is 16 amino acids long. The germline gives CDR1 SGHVS, CDR2 FQNEAQ. The CDR3 reads CASREDRISGANVLTF. The CDR3 coding sequence is TGTGCCAGCAGAGAAGACAGGATCTCTGGGGCCAACGTCCTGACTTTC.

This clonotype was detected a few times. This chain connects TRBV7-6 to TRBJ2-7, with D hard to call. This CDR3 contains 13 residues. Germline values: CDR1 SGHVS, CDR2 FNYEAQ. V lost 0 bases and J 4 bases, leaving 7 bases between the germline ends. CDR3 DNA sequence: TGTGCCAGCAGCTTAGCGAGTCGGTACGAGCAGTACTTC. Amino acids: CASSLASRYEQYF. Full variable domain (outside the CDR3, taken from reference TRBV7-6 and TRBJ2-7): GAGVSQSPRYKVTKRGQDVALRCDPISGHVSLYWYRQALGQGPEFLTYFNYEAQQDKSGLPNDRFSAERPEGSISTLTIQRTEQRDSAMYRCASSLASRYEQYFGPGTRLTVT.

This clonotype was detected many times. The V and J genes are TRBV28 and TRBJ1-5, with D uncertain. The V end lost 1 base, the J end lost 1 base, and 5 bases lay between the germline ends. Germline V gene lookup returns CDR1 MDHEN and CDR2 SYDVKM. The CDR3 length is 14 residues. The CDR3 sequence is CASSLSESNQPQHF. CDR3 sequence (DNA): TGTGCCAGCAGTTTATCTGAGAGCAATCAGCCCCAGCATTTT.